This T cell receptor beta chain was sequenced in a study of blood T cell repertoires in COVID-19. Overall study context: Acute and convalescent COVID-19 specimens originated in the United States, Italy and Spain. In each case, the material was cDNA or gDNA derived from T cells, B-cell-depleted T cells, or PBMCs.

Authors' processing steps: Amplification of reference gene primers was used by the study to estimate nucleated cell counts. Clones were sequenced by immunoSEQ multiplex PCR, and TCRdb holds only the in-frame ones, with some missing. Clone size and the V and J calls come from that table; the DNA yielded D and trimming. The sample shows more than 90,000 clones, 84% of them seen only once. The CDR3 sequence is 16 residues long. CDR1 is LNHDA and CDR2 is SQIVND in the germline V gene (reference sequence). Germline trimming cut 4 bases from V and 1 base from J; bases unmatched to any gene: 1. V is TRBV19 and J is TRBJ2-6; 10 bases line up with TRBD1. The sequenced sample consisted of peripheral blood. This receptor was obtained from a human donor in a cohort sampled during active COVID-19. CDR3 DNA: TGTGCCAGTAGTAGGGACAGGGGATCTGGGGCCAACGTCCTGACTTTC. This encodes CASSRDRGSGANVLTF.